This T cell receptor beta chain comes out of a study of cytomegalovirus exposure and HLA in healthy donors. The study, taken as a whole, reports: The classifier reportedly diagnosed cytomegalovirus status with high sensitivity and specificity. Within the data, a cluster of highly shared sequence variants was likely a sequencing artifact. Overall, 164 TCR beta chains were annotated as cytomegalovirus-associated.

V lost 4 bases and J lost 1; bases outside the gene matches: 9. The germline V gene has CDR1 SGHRS and CDR2 YFSETQ. The CDR3 extends over 16 amino acids. Notes on this clone: Its antigen is not identified.

PCR primers comprised 60 Vbeta and 13 Jbeta primers. Measured with immunoSEQ multiplex PCR; TCRdb has only the in-frame clones, and not every one. The top ten hold 2% to 2.5% of the sample, which has 90,000 to 150,000 clones, 81% seen once. This clonotype was sampled from a woman aged 35 to 49 in good health and CMV-seronegative. The sequenced sample was PBMCs. The chain is built from TRBV5-1 and TRBJ2-7; 9 bases agree with TRBD1. CDR3 sequence: CASSAPPGTGSYEQYF. Here the CDR3 DNA reads TGCGCCAGCAGCGCCCCCCCTGGGACAGGGTCCTACGAGCAGTACTTC.